The 21 T cell receptor beta chains in this list originate from one sample, sequenced in a study of T cells in Graves' hyperthyroidism and ophthalmopathy. Amplified TCR beta CDR3 regions came from RNA transcripts. A set of HTBI primers served as the primers for a first-round RT-PCR of the TCR CDR3. TCRdb re-called the multiplex PCR reads with MiXCR, one entry per CDR3 protein. The table has approximately 430,000 distinct CDR3 sequences, around 15% seen once. The source material was blood. These receptors came from a man aged 18 to 30 with Graves' ophthalmopathy.

The table lists this clonotype with a few counts. V is TRBV10-2 and J is TRBJ2-7; D assignment may be TRBD1 or TRBD2 (5 bases each). The V gene lost 7 bases and the J gene lost 12 bases, with 25 bases spanning the gap. Germline V gene lookup returns CDR1 WSHSY and CDR2 SAAADI. This CDR3 is 14 amino acids long. The CDR3 DNA follows: TGCGCCAGCACCACAGGACTTGATCCTACCAGGTGGTACTTC. It encodes CASTTGLDPTRWYF.

This clonotype was counted ten times or more. The gene calls are TRBV11-3 and TRBJ1-4, with D possibly TRBD1 on 6 matching bases. With 4 bases removed from V and 7 bases from J, the gap between germline ends came to 16 bases. This CDR3 comprises 15 residues. The germline V gene has CDR1 SGHNT and CDR2 YENEEA. The CDR3 loop reads CASSSEGGLGEKLFF. The CDR3 DNA reads TGTGCCAGCAGCTCAGAGGGGGGACTAGGTGAAAAACTGTTTTTT.

This clonotype appeared many times. The J gene is TRBJ1-2, the V gene TRBV24-1; D is unresolved. Trimming left V 1 base short and J 0 bases short, with 5 bases between. CDR3 length equals 14 residues. Germline V gene sequence: CDR1 KGHDR, CDR2 SFDVKD. CDR3 bases: TGTGCCACCAGTGATTTTTACGCTAACTATGGCTACACCTTC. Translation: CATSDFYANYGYTF.

The chain is built from TRBV24-1 and TRBJ2-1, with 7 bases lining up with TRBD1. The CDR3 is 18 residues long. Germline V gene sequence: CDR1 KGHDR, CDR2 SFDVKD. The V gene end was trimmed by 4 bases and the J gene end by 3 bases; junction bases not matched to a gene: 14. CDR3 amino acids: CATSELDRARVNYNEQFF. DNA for the CDR3: TGTGCCACCAGTGAATTAGACAGGGCTAGGGTCAACTACAATGAGCAGTTCTTC.

The chain uses TRBV11-3 and TRBJ2-2, with 10 bases aligning to TRBD1. CDR1 is SGHNT, CDR2 YENEEA, per germline. This CDR3 comprises 15 residues. Losses at the gene ends were 4 bases for V and 4 bases for J; bases not matched to a gene: 3. CDR3 in DNA: TGTGCCAGCAGCTCAAGACAGGGGGCCACCGGGGAGCTGTTTTTT. Amino acid sequence: CASSSRQGATGELFF.

This clonotype was counted many times. V gene TRBV2 combines with J gene TRBJ1-2; possible D gene TRBD1, 6 bases. Germline assignment: CDR1 SNHLY and CDR2 FYNNEI. Trimming stripped 4 bases from V and 4 bases from J, with 19 bases between. This CDR3 has 16 amino acids. The CDR3 sequence: CASSGTGTSGVYGYTF. DNA for the CDR3: TGTGCCAGCAGTGGAACCGGGACATCTGGGGTCTATGGCTACACCTTC.

This clonotype was seen a few times. V is TRBV7-2 and J is TRBJ1-5; 9 positions agree with TRBD1. The V gene's germline CDR1 is SGHTA and CDR2 FQGNSA. This CDR3 region has 14 residues. V lost 5 bases to trimming and J lost 7 bases; unmatched junction nucleotides: 6. The CDR3 loop is CASSPRQGEQPQHF. For the CDR3, the DNA is TGTGCCAGCAGCCCCAGACAGGGGGAGCAGCCCCAGCATTTT.

This clonotype was picked up many times. The chain has TRBV7-2 and TRBJ2-3, with TRBD2 as a possible D gene (6 bases). V was trimmed by 5 bases and J by 0 bases, leaving 24 bases between them. CDR1 SGHTA and CDR2 FQGNSA come from the germline V gene. The CDR3 consists of 19 residues. In DNA form, the CDR3 reads TGTGCCAGCAGCCTCACCGGAGGCGGGGCTCACGGAAGCACAGATACGCAGTATTTT. Protein product: CASSLTGGGAHGSTDTQYF.

This clonotype was seen many times. CDR3 region: CSARDIQGATEEQFF. DNA of the CDR3: TGCAGTGCTAGAGATATACAGGGGGCTACGGAGGAGCAGTTCTTC. The rearrangement joins TRBV20-1 to TRBJ2-1; 9 nucleotides line up with TRBD1. Germline trimming cut 0 bases from V and 10 bases from J; bases unmatched to any gene: 10. The CDR3 covers 15 residues. Germline values: CDR1 DFQATT, CDR2 SNEGSKA (reference sequence).

This clonotype has more than one count but fewer than ten. The gene calls are TRBV19 and TRBJ2-3; weak D call: TRBD2 (6 bases). Germline-derived CDR1 and CDR2 are LNHDA and SQIVND (reference sequence). The V and J ends lost 4 bases and 1 base respectively, with 9 bases between them. The CDR3 consists of 14 residues. The CDR3 here is CASSTGLRTDTQYF. The CDR3 DNA follows: TGTGCCAGTAGTACCGGACTACGCACAGATACGCAGTATTTT.

This clonotype was recorded at least ten times. The rearrangement joins TRBV2 to TRBJ2-5; D possibly corresponds to TRBD1 (6 bases). Germline V lookup: CDR1 SNHLY, CDR2 FYNNEI. CDR3 length: 15 amino acids. V was pared by 5 bases and J by 1 base, with 14 bases between. CDR3 bases: TGTGCCAGCAGTCGACAGGCCCTACTCCAAGAGACCCAGTACTTC. Its translation: CASSRQALLQETQYF.

This clonotype was recorded many times. The rearrangement links TRBV12-3 or TRBV12-4 to TRBJ2-7, with 9 bases lining up with TRBD1. Trimming at V came to 6 bases and at J to 6 bases, leaving 9 bases not matched to a gene. The CDR3 loop spans 14 amino acids. CDR3 nucleotide sequence: TGTGCCAGCAGCCCACAGGGGGCGCGTCTCGAGCAGTACTTC. It codes for CASSPQGARLEQYF.

This clonotype was detected many times. J is TRBJ2-1 and V is TRBV27, with a possible D match to TRBD2 (6 bases). This CDR3 has 14 amino acids. The V end lost 3 bases, the J end lost 2 bases, and 8 bases lay between the germline ends. Germline loops: CDR1 MNHEY, CDR2 SMNVEV (reference sequence). CDR3 sequence reads: CASSFGGTYNEQFF. As DNA, the CDR3 is TGTGCCAGCAGTTTCGGGGGTACCTACAATGAGCAGTTCTTC.

The chain carries TRBV11-3 and TRBJ2-7; 8 positions agree with TRBD2. This CDR3 contains 15 residues. Germline-derived CDR1 and CDR2 are SGHNT and YENEEA. Trimming removed 5 bases from V and 0 bases from J; junction bases left unmatched: 6. The CDR3 reads CASSGIAGSSYEQYF. The CDR3 DNA sequence: TGTGCCAGCAGCGGGATAGCGGGGAGCTCCTACGAGCAGTACTTC.

This clonotype was found many times. This rearrangement joins TRBV2 to TRBJ1-5; D unresolved. Deletions cut 7 bases from V and 3 bases from J, with 13 bases between. The CDR3 sequence is 14 residues long. The germline V gene has CDR1 SNHLY and CDR2 FYNNEI. CDR3: CASTPGFNNQPQHF. In DNA form, the CDR3 reads TGTGCCAGCACCCCGGGTTTTAACAATCAGCCCCAGCATTTT.

The rearrangement uses TRBV13 and TRBJ1-2; no clear D. Germline-derived CDR1 and CDR2 are PRHDT and FYEKMQ (reference sequence). V shed 5 bases and J shed 6 bases, with 19 bases lying between them. The CDR3 covers 15 residues. CDR3 in amino acids: CASSQAGDSLNGYTF. The CDR3 DNA reads as TGTGCCAGCAGCCAAGCAGGAGACTCTCTTAATGGCTACACCTTC.

There are many counts of this clonotype. The chain recombines TRBV7-8 with TRBJ2-5, with TRBD2 matching over 10 bases. The CDR3 sequence is 17 residues long. Unmatched junction bases numbered 11, after V lost 3 bases and J lost 4 bases. Germline CDR1 and CDR2: SGHVS and FQNEAQ. This CDR3 reads CASSLRAGGPAAETQYF. The CDR3 DNA is TGTGCCAGCAGCTTGCGAGCGGGGGGGCCCGCCGCAGAGACCCAGTACTTC.

This clonotype was seen ten or more times. The genes are TRBV20-1 and TRBJ1-2; 8 bases are shared with TRBD1. V lost 3 bases and J lost 5; bases outside the gene matches: 20. Germline CDR1 is DFQATT and CDR2 is SNEGSKA (reference sequence). This CDR3 comprises 18 residues. In DNA form, the CDR3 reads TGCAGTGCTAGGGTTCTGAGCGAGGGGACAGGTCCCCTTTATGGCTACACCTTC. Encoded protein: CSARVLSEGTGPLYGYTF.

This clonotype turned up a few times. A read error may account for a junction end that differs from germline. The chain is built from TRBV4-1 and TRBJ2-1, with D possibly being TRBD1 or TRBD2 (6 bases each). This CDR3 has 15 residues. Germline lookup yields CDR1 MGHRA and CDR2 YSYEKL. The CDR3 DNA is TGCGCCGGCAGCCAGACCCCCCCGGGGGCCAGTGAGCAGTTCTTC. Its protein product is CAGSQTPPGASEQFF.

V gene TRBV12-3 or TRBV12-4 combines with J gene TRBJ2-7, with 10 bases aligning to TRBD1. The CDR3 totals 14 residues. Unmatched junction bases numbered 5, after V lost 5 bases and J lost 4 bases. The CDR3 is CASSKRQGAYEQYF. The DNA for the CDR3 is TGTGCCAGCAGTAAAAGACAGGGGGCTTACGAGCAGTACTTC.

The table lists this clonotype with many counts. The chain is built from TRBV3-1 and TRBJ1-4, with D possibly TRBD1 on 5 matching bases. Germline CDR1 reads LGHDT; CDR2 reads YNNKEL (reference sequence). This CDR3 has 14 residues. V was trimmed by 3 bases and J by 4 bases, leaving 9 bases between them. CDR3 amino acids: CASSHGGGNEKLFF. The CDR3 DNA is TGTGCCAGCAGCCATGGGGGAGGTAATGAAAAACTGTTTTTT.